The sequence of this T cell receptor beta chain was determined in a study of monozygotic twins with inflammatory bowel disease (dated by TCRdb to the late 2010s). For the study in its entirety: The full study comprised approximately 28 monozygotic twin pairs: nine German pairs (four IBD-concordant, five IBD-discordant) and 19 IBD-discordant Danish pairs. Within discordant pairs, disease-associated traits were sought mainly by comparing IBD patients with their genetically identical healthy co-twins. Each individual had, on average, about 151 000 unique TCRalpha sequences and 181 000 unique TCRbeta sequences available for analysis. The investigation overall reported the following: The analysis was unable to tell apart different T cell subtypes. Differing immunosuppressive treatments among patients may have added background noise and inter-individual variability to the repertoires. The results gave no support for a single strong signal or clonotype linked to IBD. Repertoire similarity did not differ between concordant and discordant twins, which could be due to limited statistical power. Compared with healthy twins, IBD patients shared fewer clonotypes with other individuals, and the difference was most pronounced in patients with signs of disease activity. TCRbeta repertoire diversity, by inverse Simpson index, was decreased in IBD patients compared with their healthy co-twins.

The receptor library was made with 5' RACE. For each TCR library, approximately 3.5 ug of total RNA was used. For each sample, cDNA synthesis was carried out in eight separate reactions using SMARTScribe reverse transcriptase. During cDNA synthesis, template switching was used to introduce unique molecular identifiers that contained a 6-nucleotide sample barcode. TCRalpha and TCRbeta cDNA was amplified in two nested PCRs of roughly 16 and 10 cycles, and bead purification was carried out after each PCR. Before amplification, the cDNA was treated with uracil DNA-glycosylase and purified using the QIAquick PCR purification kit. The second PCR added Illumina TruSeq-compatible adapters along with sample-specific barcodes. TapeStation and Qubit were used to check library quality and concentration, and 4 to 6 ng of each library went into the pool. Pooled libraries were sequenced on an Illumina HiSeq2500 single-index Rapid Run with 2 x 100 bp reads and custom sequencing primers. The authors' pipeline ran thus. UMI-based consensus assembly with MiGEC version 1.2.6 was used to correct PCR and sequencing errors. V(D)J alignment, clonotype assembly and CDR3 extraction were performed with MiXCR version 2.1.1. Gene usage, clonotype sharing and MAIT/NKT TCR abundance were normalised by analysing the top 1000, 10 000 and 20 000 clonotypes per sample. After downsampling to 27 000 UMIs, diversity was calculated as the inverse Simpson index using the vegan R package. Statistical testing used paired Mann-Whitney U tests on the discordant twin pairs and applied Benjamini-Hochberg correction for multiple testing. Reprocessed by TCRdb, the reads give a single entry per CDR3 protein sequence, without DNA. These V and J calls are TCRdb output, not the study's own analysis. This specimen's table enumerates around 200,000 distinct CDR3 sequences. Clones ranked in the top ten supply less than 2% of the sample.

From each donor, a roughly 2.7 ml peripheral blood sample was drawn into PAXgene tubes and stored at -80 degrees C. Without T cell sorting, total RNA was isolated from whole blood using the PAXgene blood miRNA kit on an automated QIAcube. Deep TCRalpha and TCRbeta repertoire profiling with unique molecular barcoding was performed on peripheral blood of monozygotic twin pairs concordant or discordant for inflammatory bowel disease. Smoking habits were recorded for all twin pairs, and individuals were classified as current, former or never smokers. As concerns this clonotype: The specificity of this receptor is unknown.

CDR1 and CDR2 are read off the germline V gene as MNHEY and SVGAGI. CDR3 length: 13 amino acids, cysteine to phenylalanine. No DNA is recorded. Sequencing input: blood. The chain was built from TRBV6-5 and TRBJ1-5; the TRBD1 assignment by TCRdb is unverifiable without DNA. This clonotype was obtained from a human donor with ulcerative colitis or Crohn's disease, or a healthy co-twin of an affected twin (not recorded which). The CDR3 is CASRGQGAQPQHF.